This TCR beta chain appears in the sequencing data of a study of T cell changes during pregnancy in multiple sclerosis. This clone has just one count. Assay used: immunoSEQ multiplex PCR; TCRdb lists only in-frame clones, some missing. The sample yields about 79,000 clones, about 90% seen once. The TCR was taken from a female donor with multiple sclerosis, enrolled in a pregnancy study. The sample consisted of CD4+ T cells from peripheral blood mononuclear cells, taken in the second trimester of pregnancy.

In DNA, the CDR3 is TGCGCCAGCAGCTCAGGGGCTAGCGGGAGTTCTGGGGCCAACGTCCTGACTTTC. This codes for CASSSGASGSSGANVLTF. The gene calls are TRBV4-1 and TRBJ2-6; 10 positions agree with TRBD2. V dropped 5 bases and J dropped 1; count of bases not matched to a gene: 8. The CDR3 runs to 18 residues. CDR1 is MGHRA and CDR2 is YSYEKL in the germline V gene.